What follows are 10 T cell receptor beta chains derived from one specimen sequenced in a study of blood T cell repertoires in COVID-19. The method was immunoSEQ multiplex PCR; TCRdb's version includes in-frame clones alone and lacks a portion of them. The data show some 120,000 clones, with roughly 74% seen just once and roughly 5% held by the top ten. Source material: peripheral blood. The receptors shown here come from a man in his 60s with acute or convalescent COVID-19.

This clone was counted a single time. The chain employs TRBV18 and TRBJ2-3; 9 nucleotides align to TRBD1. CDR3 size: 15 residues. From germline, CDR1 is KGHSH and CDR2 LQKENI. The J segment lost 6 bases and the V segment lost 2 bases, leaving 6 bases of the junction unmatched. The DNA for the CDR3 is TGTGCCAGCTCACCAGGGACAGGGCAAGGGGATACGCAGTATTTT. Translation: CASSPGTGQGDTQYF.

The chain couples TRBV4-1 to TRBJ1-2, with 7 bases that match TRBD1. Germline V gene lookup returns CDR1 MGHRA and CDR2 YSYEKL. The CDR3 has 15 residues. Trimming cost V 0 bases and J 7 bases; bases outside gene matches: 8. CDR3 loop: CASSQDARGYSGYTF. In DNA, the CDR3 is TGCGCCAGCAGCCAAGATGCCAGGGGGTATAGTGGCTACACCTTC.

This clone appeared once. This chain joins TRBV2 and TRBJ1-3; tentative D call: TRBD1 (6 bases). From germline, CDR1 is SNHLY and CDR2 FYNNEI. The CDR3 extends over 17 amino acids. V was clipped by 7 bases and J by 0 bases, with 19 bases between them. The CDR3 loop is CASTDKGRGFSGNTIYF. CDR3 bases: TGTGCCAGCACCGACAAGGGCAGGGGATTCTCTGGAAACACCATATATTTT.

The chain has TRBV6-2 or TRBV6-3 and TRBJ1-2; perhaps TRBD1 as D (5 bases). There are 13 residues in the CDR3. V was pared by 4 bases and J by 9 bases, with 15 bases between. Germline assignment: CDR1 MNHEY and CDR2 SVGEGT. The CDR3 DNA reads as TGTGCCAGCAGTTCCTCGGGGACTTTGAGCTACACCTTC. Protein sequence: CASSSSGTLSYTF.

The chain links TRBV7-8 to TRBJ1-1; D unclear. The length of the CDR3 is 14 residues. With 2 bases removed from V and 3 bases from J, the gap between germline ends came to 10 bases. Per the germline V gene, CDR1 is SGHVS and CDR2 is FQNEAQ. CDR3 loop: CASSLTAQDTEAFF. CDR3 bases: TGTGCCAGCAGCTTAACTGCTCAGGACACTGAAGCTTTCTTT.

This chain links TRBV2 with TRBJ2-3; D might be TRBD2 (5 bases). The CDR3 consists of 16 residues. From germline, CDR1 is SNHLY and CDR2 FYNNEI. Trimming removed 1 base from V and 6 bases from J, with 17 bases in between. CDR3 sequence: CASSEGVVREVDTQYF. Here the CDR3 DNA reads TGTGCCAGCAGTGAAGGAGTAGTCCGGGAAGTGGATACGCAGTATTTT.

In this sample, this clone turned up a few times. The V gene is TRBV27, the J gene TRBJ1-2; D may be TRBD1 (6 bases). CDR1 and CDR2 from the germline V gene are MNHEY and SMNVEV (reference sequence). CDR3 length equals 13 residues. The germline V and J ends were trimmed by 1 base and 5 bases, with 8 bases remaining between them. Written as DNA, the CDR3 is TGTGCCAGCAGTTTATACAGGGAGTATGGCTACACCTTC. Translating it yields CASSLYREYGYTF.

This chain joins TRBV5-1 and TRBJ1-4; 10 bases are a match to TRBD1. The CDR3 runs 15 residues. V lost 5 bases and J lost 7; bases outside the gene matches: 8. Per the germline V gene, CDR1 is SGHRS and CDR2 is YFSETQ. CDR3 in DNA: TGCGCCAGCAGTCCAACCGGGACAGGGGTTGAAAAACTGTTTTTT. This sequence encodes CASSPTGTGVEKLFF. The variable domain in full, with the rest retrieved from reference TRBV5-1 and TRBJ1-4, is KAGVTQTPRYLIKTRGQQVTLSCSPISGHRSVSWYQQTPGQGLQFLFEYFSETQRNKGNFPGRFSGRQFSNSRSEMNVSTLELGDSALYLCASSPTGTGVEKLFFGSGTQLSVL.

This chain uses TRBV9 with TRBJ2-5, with TRBD1 as a possible D gene (6 bases). Germline-derived CDR1 and CDR2 are SGDLS and YYNGEE. Between the trimmed V and J ends, which lost 4 bases and 1 base, there was a span of 14 bases. The CDR3 length is 15 residues. The DNA for the CDR3 is TGTGCCAGCAGCCCCAGGGGCCTCTCCCAAGAGACCCAGTACTTC. Its protein product is CASSPRGLSQETQYF.

This rearrangement joins TRBV11-2 to TRBJ2-7; 9 positions match TRBD1. CDR1 is SGHAT and CDR2 is FQNNGV in the germline V gene. Germline trimming cut 5 bases from V and 12 bases from J; bases unmatched to any gene: 11. The CDR3 consists of 13 residues. This CDR3 reads CASSLGTGPLMYF. The CDR3 DNA sequence: TGTGCCAGCAGCCTAGGGACAGGGCCTCTTATGTACTTC.